This T cell receptor (beta chain) was sequenced during a study of blood T cell repertoires in COVID-19. The authors' processing: Estimates of nucleated cell counts were drawn from the amplification of reference gene primers. Only in-frame clones appear in the TCRdb table, and some are missing; sequencing was by immunoSEQ multiplex PCR. V, J and clone size were drawn from that table, and D and trimming were deduced from the DNA. The sample comprises some 160,000 clones, just under 80% of which are singletons, and about 6.8% rests with the top ten. V was trimmed by 0 bases and J by 2 bases, leaving 11 bases between them. CDR1 and CDR2 from the germline V gene are LGHDT and YNNKEL (reference sequence). This CDR3 comprises 16 residues.

This TCR was recovered from an older man with active or convalescent COVID-19. This chain uses TRBV3-1 (or the pseudogene TRBV3-2) with TRBJ1-5, with unresolved D. Specimen: peripheral blood. CDR3 sequence (DNA): TGTGCCAGCAGCCAAGAGGGCGAAGGCGGCAATCAGCCCCAGCATTTT. It encodes CASSQEGEGGNQPQHF.